The subject of this entry is one T cell receptor beta chain. Germline CDR1 and CDR2: SGHRS and YFSETQ. The V gene lost 6 bases and the J gene lost 1 base, with 19 bases spanning the gap. CDR3 length: 16 amino acids. The data were obtained in a study of blood T cell repertoires in COVID-19. About the research overall: Specimens from acute and convalescent COVID-19 originated in the United States, Italy and Spain. In each case, the material was cDNA or gDNA derived from T cells, B-cell-depleted T cells, or PBMCs.

As processed by the authors: Amplification from reference gene primers served as the basis for estimated nucleated cell counts. Only in-frame clones appear in the TCRdb table, and some are missing; sequencing was by immunoSEQ multiplex PCR. That table supplies the V and J calls and clone size; D and trimming were determined from the DNA. The table has some 150,000 clones, 85% to 90% seen once; the top ten hold 3% to 3.5%. The TCR sequence derives from a woman aged 55-75 years with active COVID-19. V usage is TRBV5-1 and J usage is TRBJ1-1; possible D gene TRBD1, 6 bases. The sequenced material came from peripheral blood. CDR3 in DNA: TGCGCCAGCACCCCTGGGGGGGGCAACGAGAACACTGAAGCTTTCTTT. This encodes CASTPGGGNENTEAFF.